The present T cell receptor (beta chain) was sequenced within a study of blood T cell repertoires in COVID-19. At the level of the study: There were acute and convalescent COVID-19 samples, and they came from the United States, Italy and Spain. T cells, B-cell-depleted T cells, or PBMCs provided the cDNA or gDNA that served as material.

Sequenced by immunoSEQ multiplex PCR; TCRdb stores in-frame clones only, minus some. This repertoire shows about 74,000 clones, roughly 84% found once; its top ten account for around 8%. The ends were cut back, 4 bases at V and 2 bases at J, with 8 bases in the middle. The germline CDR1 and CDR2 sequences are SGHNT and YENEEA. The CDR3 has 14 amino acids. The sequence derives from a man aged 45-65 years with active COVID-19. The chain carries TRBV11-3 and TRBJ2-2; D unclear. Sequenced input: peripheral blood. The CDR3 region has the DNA TGTGCCAGCAGCTCAGACACTAACACCGGGGAGCTGTTTTTT. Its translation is CASSSDTNTGELFF.